Listed here are 28 T cell receptor beta chains from one sample, sequenced in a study of blood T cell repertoires in COVID-19. Sequenced by immunoSEQ multiplex PCR; TCRdb stores in-frame clones only, minus some. Of fewer than 200,000 clones detected, approximately 85% appear once; the ten largest clones hold 2.5% to 3%. Sample: peripheral blood. These receptors were obtained from a woman at least 80 years old with COVID-19, enrolled during active disease.

The chain uses TRBV5-4 and TRBJ2-1; D uncertain. Trimming cost V 4 bases and J 0 bases, with 11 bases left between them. Germline lookup yields CDR1 SGHNT and CDR2 YYREEE (reference sequence). The CDR3 has 15 amino acids. The CDR3 nucleotides are TGTGCCAGCAGCGTGACACTGAGCTCCTACAATGAGCAGTTCTTC. It encodes CASSVTLSSYNEQFF.

The chain links TRBV4-1 to TRBJ2-5; TRBD1 might be the D (6 bases). V gave up 2 bases and J gave up 2 bases, with 15 bases separating them. The CDR3 spans 16 residues. From germline, CDR1 is MGHRA and CDR2 YSYEKL. The CDR3 DNA reads TGCGCCAGCAGCCAACTAACAGGGCTTGGGCAAGAGACCCAGTACTTC. Encoded protein: CASSQLTGLGQETQYF.

This sequence joins TRBV5-6 and TRBJ1-3, with TRBD1 matching 9 bases. CDR3 length: 15 residues. In germline, CDR1 is SGHDT, CDR2 YYEEEE. V lost 5 bases, J lost 4 bases, and 7 bases stayed unmatched. The CDR3 bases are TGTGCCAGCAGTTACCAAGGACAGGGGGGAAACACCATATATTTT. Translating it yields CASSYQGQGGNTIYF.

The rearrangement links TRBV7-3 to TRBJ2-2, with TRBD2 matching over 14 bases. Germline V lookup: CDR1 SGHTA, CDR2 FQGTGA. V lost 5 bases, J lost 8 bases, and 10 bases stayed unmatched. The CDR3 has 17 amino acids. The CDR3 sequence: CASSPGTSGGLRGELFF. CDR3 DNA sequence: TGTGCCAGCAGCCCGGGGACTAGCGGGGGCCTGAGGGGGGAGCTGTTTTTT.

The chain links TRBV15 to TRBJ2-3; 12 bases match TRBD2. The CDR3 covers 18 residues. CDR1 LNHNV and CDR2 YYDKDF come from the germline V gene (reference sequence). The trim removed 1 base at V and 0 bases at J, leaving 5 bases unmatched. In DNA form, the CDR3 reads TGTGCCACCAGCAGAGCTGGACTAGCGGGGCCAAGCACAGATACGCAGTATTTT. Translation: CATSRAGLAGPSTDTQYF.

There are a few counts of this clone. The chain recombines TRBV5-1 with TRBJ2-7; D call uncertain. Trimming left V 1 base short and J 0 bases short, with 17 bases between. The CDR3 totals 17 residues. In germline, CDR1 is SGHRS, CDR2 YFSETQ. In DNA form, the CDR3 reads TGCGCCAGCAGCTTGTTGCCTGAACAGACATTCTCCTACGAGCAGTACTTC. Translated, it gives CASSLLPEQTFSYEQYF.

This chain joins TRBV6-6 and TRBJ2-3; 8 bases align to TRBD2. The junction had 14 bases not matched to a gene; V was cut back by 6 bases and J by 6 bases. Germline-derived CDR1 and CDR2 are MNHNY and SVGAGI (reference sequence). The CDR3 totals 16 residues. CDR3 nucleotide sequence: TGTGCCAGCAGCAACTACGGGGGGGCAAGGTCGGATACGCAGTATTTT. Translation gives CASSNYGGARSDTQYF.

V is TRBV6-5 and J is TRBJ1-4, with TRBD1 matching over 7 bases. Germline V gene data show CDR1 as MNHEY and CDR2 as SVGAGI. This CDR3 is 14 amino acids long. J was trimmed by 0 bases and V by 8 bases; bases with no gene match: 3. The CDR3 DNA is TGTGCCAGCCGGGACAGTGCAACTAATGAAAAACTGTTTTTT. Translating it yields CASRDSATNEKLFF.

The chain joins TRBV6-5 to TRBJ2-7; TRBD1 matches 7 bases. CDR1 and CDR2 from the germline V gene are MNHEY and SVGAGI. J gave up 1 base and V 6 bases, and 6 bases lay outside the gene matches. The CDR3 spans 14 residues. CDR3 DNA sequence: TGTGCCAGCAGCCAGGGACAGTCATCCTACGAGCAGTACTTC. Its translation: CASSQGQSSYEQYF.

This chain uses TRBV27 with TRBJ1-2, with 9 bases fitting TRBD1. J lost 7 bases, V lost 5 bases, and 8 bases had no gene match. The germline V gene encodes CDR1 MNHEY and CDR2 SMNVEV (reference sequence). This CDR3 spans 14 amino acids. The CDR3 DNA is TGTGCCAGCAGTAATTTGGACAGGGGCAGTGGCTACACCTTC. The encoded protein is CASSNLDRGSGYTF.

The chain has TRBV3-1 (or the pseudogene TRBV3-2) and TRBJ2-7; maybe TRBD2 (6 bases). Germline V lookup: CDR1 LGHDT, CDR2 YNNKEL (reference sequence). V lost 3 bases and J lost 4, with 16 bases in between. This CDR3 is 15 amino acids long. CDR3 sequence: CASSHRAGLRYEQYF. The CDR3 coding sequence is TGTGCCAGCAGCCACAGGGCGGGGTTAAGGTACGAGCAGTACTTC.

This clone was counted between two and nine times. The chain couples TRBV5-1 to TRBJ2-5; D is unclear. The CDR3 is 13 amino acids. The V gene lost 3 bases and the J gene lost 3 bases, with 9 bases spanning the gap. From germline, CDR1 is SGHRS and CDR2 YFSETQ. The CDR3 bases are TGCGCCAGCAGCTCTCAGGTAGAAGAGACCCAGTACTTC. Translated: CASSSQVEETQYF.

The chain recombines TRBV27 with TRBJ2-3; 10 bases are shared with TRBD2. CDR1 and CDR2 (germline): MNHEY, SMNVEV (reference sequence). Trimming took 5 bases from V and 4 from J; bases not matched to a gene: 6. The CDR3 has 15 amino acids. CDR3 residues: CASSALAGVPDTQYF. The CDR3 DNA sequence: TGTGCCAGCAGTGCTCTAGCGGGAGTCCCAGATACGCAGTATTTT.

This chain uses TRBV4-3 with TRBJ1-2; TRBD1 matches 10 bases. The CDR3 sequence is 15 residues long. Germline-derived CDR1 and CDR2 are LGHNA and YSLEER. V trimming: 1 base; J trimming: 7 bases; junction bases outside the gene matches: 6. The CDR3 sequence: CASSQGQGALAGYTF. As DNA, the CDR3 is TGCGCCAGCAGCCAAGGACAGGGGGCGCTTGCTGGCTACACCTTC.

This rearrangement joins TRBV3-1 (or the pseudogene TRBV3-2) to TRBJ1-4, with D perhaps TRBD1 (5 bases). The germline V gene encodes CDR1 LGHDT and CDR2 YNNKEL (reference sequence). Trimming took off 4 bases at V and 8 bases at J, with 14 bases between the two ends. CDR3 length: 14 residues. CDR3 DNA: TGTGCCAGCAGCCCTTCGGGGGTAAGCGAAAAACTGTTTTTT. As protein: CASSPSGVSEKLFF.

The chain links TRBV7-8 to TRBJ2-7; D is unresolved. V was clipped by 0 bases and J by 2 bases, with 17 bases between them. This CDR3 is 17 amino acids long. CDR1 and CDR2 (germline): SGHVS, FQNEAQ. CDR3 amino acids: CASSLASSLHSPYEQYF. DNA for the CDR3: TGTGCCAGCAGCTTAGCGAGCTCTCTCCACAGCCCCTACGAGCAGTACTTC.

The V and J genes are TRBV19 and TRBJ1-2; no firm D call. This CDR3 comprises 13 residues. The ends were cut back, 5 bases at V and 2 bases at J, with 9 bases in the middle. Germline values: CDR1 LNHDA, CDR2 SQIVND (reference sequence). The CDR3 reads CASSDRENYGYTF. The CDR3 nucleotides are TGTGCCAGTAGTGATCGAGAAAACTATGGCTACACCTTC.

This clone was picked up one time. The chain joins TRBV6-5 to TRBJ2-7; D gene unclear. The CDR3 runs to 11 residues. Germline V lookup: CDR1 MNHEY, CDR2 SVGAGI. Trimming took off 6 bases at V and 2 bases at J, with 5 bases between the two ends. The CDR3 sequence: CASSNTYEQYF. The CDR3 DNA is TGTGCCAGCAGCAACACCTACGAGCAGTACTTC.

The CDR3 loop is CASSPRGDSTNEKLFF. DNA for the CDR3: TGTGCCAGCAGCCCCCGCGGGGATTCGACTAATGAAAAACTGTTTTTT. This chain connects TRBV7-9 to TRBJ1-4, with unresolved D. Germline assignment: CDR1 SEHNR and CDR2 FQNEAQ (reference sequence). V was cut by 5 bases and J by 2 bases, with 15 bases left in between. This CDR3 has 16 residues.

V and J are TRBV18 and TRBJ2-1; a possible D gene is TRBD2 (6 bases). This CDR3 comprises 15 residues. Germline assignment: CDR1 KGHSH and CDR2 LQKENI. Trimming took off 4 bases at V and 7 bases at J, with 17 bases between the two ends. The CDR3 region is CASSQPVAGKNEQFF. The CDR3 nucleotides are TGTGCCAGCTCACAGCCCGTCGCGGGGAAAAATGAGCAGTTCTTC.

The table lists this clone with a count of one. The rearrangement links TRBV15 to TRBJ1-1; 8 bases map to TRBD1. Trimming removed 3 bases from V and 8 bases from J; junction bases left unmatched: 5. Germline V gene lookup returns CDR1 LNHNV and CDR2 YYDKDF (reference sequence). The CDR3 extends over 13 amino acids. CDR3 sequence (DNA): TGTGCCACCAGCAGGGACAGGGTTTTAGAAGCTTTCTTT. Translation: CATSRDRVLEAFF.

The gene calls are TRBV18 and TRBJ2-3, with TRBD1 identical over 7 bases. The germline CDR1 and CDR2 sequences are KGHSH and LQKENI. The CDR3 spans 18 residues. Trimming cost V 2 bases and J 2 bases; bases outside gene matches: 13. DNA for the CDR3: TGTGCCAGCTCACCATCTATACCGGGACAGTTCTTCACAGATACGCAGTATTTT. The encoded protein is CASSPSIPGQFFTDTQYF.

The chain is built from TRBV9 and TRBJ2-1; D remains ambiguous. Trimming took 4 bases from V and 4 from J, leaving 6 bases between them. The CDR3 sequence is 12 residues long. Germline-derived CDR1 and CDR2 are SGDLS and YYNGEE. CDR3 residues: CASSLTYNEQFF. CDR3 sequence (DNA): TGTGCCAGCAGCCTAACTTACAATGAGCAGTTCTTC.

This rearrangement joins TRBV6-5 to TRBJ1-4; 7 bases agree with TRBD1. Germline V gene lookup returns CDR1 MNHEY and CDR2 SVGAGI. There are 15 residues in the CDR3. Losses at the gene ends were 7 bases for V and 11 bases for J; bases not matched to a gene: 16. The CDR3 region is CASIPLGVIRGKLFF. For the CDR3, the DNA is TGTGCCAGCATCCCTCTCGGGGTCATCAGGGGGAAACTGTTTTTT.

The J gene is TRBJ2-3, the V gene TRBV27; 11 bases are a match to TRBD2. The CDR3 runs to 17 residues. Germline assignment: CDR1 MNHEY and CDR2 SMNVEV (reference sequence). V lost 1 base to trimming and J lost 2 bases; unmatched junction nucleotides: 5. The CDR3 is CASSLLTSGGPTDTQYF. In DNA, the CDR3 is TGTGCCAGCAGTTTATTAACTAGCGGGGGCCCCACAGATACGCAGTATTTT.

The chain couples TRBV30 to TRBJ2-2; D gene unclear. V shed 2 bases and J shed 7 bases, with 14 bases lying between them. The CDR3 runs to 14 residues. The germline gives CDR1 GTSNPN, CDR2 SVGIG (reference sequence). CDR3 in DNA: TGTGCCTGGAGTCCAGGCCAGACGAACGGGGAGCTGTTTTTT. As protein: CAWSPGQTNGELFF.

The chain combines TRBV18 with TRBJ1-1, with 10 positions matching TRBD1. The length of the CDR3 is 16 residues. Looked up from germline, CDR1 is KGHSH and CDR2 is LQKENI. V shed 3 bases and J 5 bases; nucleotides not matched to a gene: 9. The CDR3 protein is CASSPVTGGIGTEAFF. As DNA, the CDR3 is TGTGCCAGCTCACCCGTGACAGGGGGCATTGGTACTGAAGCTTTCTTT. The full variable domain, rest sourced from reference TRBV18 and TRBJ1-1, is NAGVMQNPRHLVRRRGQEARLRCSPMKGHSHVYWYRQLPEEGLKFMVYLQKENIIDESGMPKERFSAEFPKEGPSILRIQQVVRGDSAAYFCASSPVTGGIGTEAFFGQGTRLTVV.

The V call is TRBV7-9, the J call TRBJ2-2, with TRBD2 matching over 10 bases. V trimming: 5 bases; J trimming: 5 bases; junction bases outside the gene matches: 5. Looked up from germline, CDR1 is SEHNR and CDR2 is FQNEAQ (reference sequence). The CDR3 spans 15 residues. CDR3 sequence reads: CASSKAGGWTGELFF. CDR3 sequence (DNA): TGTGCCAGCAGCAAAGCGGGAGGGTGGACCGGGGAGCTGTTTTTT.